This is a list of T cell receptor beta chains from one sample in a study of cytomegalovirus exposure and HLA in healthy donors. Libraries were prepared by immunoSEQ multiplex PCR; TCRdb keeps only in-frame clonotypes and omits some of them. The sample carries approximately 81,000 clones, 84% recorded once. The sequencing sample was made of PBMCs. These receptor sequences come from a woman in her fifties or sixties in good health and CMV-seronegative. Both conserved end residues are part of each CDR3. The size field is filled for only some rows; it gives once, few, many or a size class.

v_call	clone_size	j_call	cdr3_aa
TRBV19	.	TRBJ2-3	CASSIDQTDTQYF
TRBV25-1	.	TRBJ2-1	CASSAAGVAYNEQFF
TRBV16	.	TRBJ1-1	CASSQPDSMNTEAFF
TRBV7-6	.	TRBJ1-5	CATILPAGLSIPSNQPQHF
TRBV2	few	TRBJ2-2	CASSVQGAGELFF
TRBV18	.	TRBJ2-2	CASSPKLAGMNTGELFF
TRBV11-2	.	TRBJ1-1	CASSLAVNTEAFF
TRBV27	once	TRBJ2-7	CASSLGGDRDHEQYF
TRBV2	.	TRBJ2-1	CASMAGGVNEQFF
TRBV5-1	.	TRBJ2-6	CASSLADGKKVSGANVLTF
TRBV7-9	.	TRBJ1-2	CASSFGTGGTYGYTF
TRBV7-9	.	TRBJ1-4	CASSPGLPQGNEKLFF
TRBV7-9	.	TRBJ2-3	CASSPRSGVDTDTQYF
TRBV5-4	.	TRBJ2-7	CASSLRGFGEQYF
TRBV4-1	.	TRBJ1-2	CASSQVGTGTGYTF
TRBV9	.	TRBJ2-1	CASSVDPDSMQFF
TRBV7-3	.	TRBJ2-3	CASSLGLAYTDTQYF
TRBV12-5	.	TRBJ1-1	CASADPGGGANTEAFF
TRBV5-4	.	TRBJ1-1	CASSLGPALSEAFF
TRBV5-4	.	TRBJ2-7	CASSLKGDEQYF
TRBV6-1	.	TRBJ1-5	CASSADRGSNQPQHF
TRBV11-2	.	TRBJ2-7	CASSLVDTAAYEQYF
TRBV6-6	.	TRBJ1-2	CASSYSPDTGGYGYTF
TRBV5-5	.	TRBJ2-3	CASSSWGEGDDTQYF
TRBV29-1	.	TRBJ2-7	CTPWDRAYEQYF
TRBV5-1	few	TRBJ2-2	CASSSRRGRGTGELFF
TRBV6-5	.	TRBJ2-1	CASSSPGTGVNEQFF
TRBV18	.	TRBJ1-2	CASSPPNPYGYTF
TRBV15	.	TRBJ2-3	CATSQRASGLTDTQYF
TRBV4-2	.	TRBJ2-5	CASSQDLLAGTYQETQYF
TRBV2	.	TRBJ2-7	CASSESGTQGEQYF
TRBV4-1	.	TRBJ2-3	CASSREAVTDTQYF
TRBV6-6	.	TRBJ1-5	CASSPGKNSNQPQHF
TRBV30	.	TRBJ1-2	CAWSEKTGLHYGYTF
TRBV7-9	.	TRBJ2-1	CASSLVTSGGYNEQFF
TRBV7-2	.	TRBJ1-3	CASKSQVSPGNTIYF
TRBV19	.	TRBJ1-2	CASSTGTGNSYGYTF
TRBV12-5	.	TRBJ1-1	CASGASGGGTEAFF
TRBV5-4	once	TRBJ1-1	CASSLDRVANTEAFF
TRBV5-6	.	TRBJ2-1	CASSYSSGNYNEQFF
TRBV5-1	.	TRBJ1-2	CASSLEGRSYGYTF
TRBV6-5	.	TRBJ2-6	CASTSGGAGANVLTF
TRBV15	.	TRBJ2-7	CATSSSQGWDEQYF
TRBV25-1	.	TRBJ2-7	CASSEASLAGGYEQYF
TRBV6-1	.	TRBJ1-6	CASEEGYNSPLHF
TRBV9	.	TRBJ1-3	CASSVGQAGNTIYF
TRBV7-2	.	TRBJ2-1	CASSLVTGGQFF
TRBV6-5	few	TRBJ2-6	CASSSTMSSGANVLTF